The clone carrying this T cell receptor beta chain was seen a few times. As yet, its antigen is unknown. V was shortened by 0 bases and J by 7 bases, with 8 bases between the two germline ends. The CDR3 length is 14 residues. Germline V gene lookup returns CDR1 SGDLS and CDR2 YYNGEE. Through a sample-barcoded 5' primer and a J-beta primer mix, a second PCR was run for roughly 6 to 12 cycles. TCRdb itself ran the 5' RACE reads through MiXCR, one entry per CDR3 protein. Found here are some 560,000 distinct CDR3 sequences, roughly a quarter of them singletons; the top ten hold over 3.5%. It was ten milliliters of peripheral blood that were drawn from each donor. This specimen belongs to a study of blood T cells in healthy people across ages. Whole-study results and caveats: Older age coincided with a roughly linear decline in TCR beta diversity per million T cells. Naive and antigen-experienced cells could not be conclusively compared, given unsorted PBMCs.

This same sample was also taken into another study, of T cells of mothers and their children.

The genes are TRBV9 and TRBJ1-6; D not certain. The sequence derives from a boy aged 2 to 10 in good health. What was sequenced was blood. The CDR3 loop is CASSVAGENSPLHF. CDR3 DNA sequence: TGTGCCAGCAGCGTAGCAGGAGAGAATTCACCCCTCCACTTT.